The rows below give T cell receptor beta chains drawn from one sample of a study of T cell clusters in autoimmune cytopenias. After re-calling the multiplex PCR reads, TCRdb lists one entry per CDR3 protein, DNA absent. This sample's clone table lists approximately 5,000 distinct CDR3 sequences. The same sample was also studied in work on T cell repertoires in aging, cancer and after chemotherapy.

Specimen: peripheral blood. The receptors here all came from a human donor in good health. Both conserved end residues are part of each CDR3. Where a row states a size, it is once, few, many or the class of an expanded clone; other rows omit it.

cdr3_aa clone_size j_call v_call
CASSYSAGEVYNEQFF medium-sized TRBJ2-1 TRBV6-5
CASSLRLAAFYEQYF medium-sized TRBJ2-7 TRBV5-5
CATQRPWQGHGYTF - TRBJ1-2 TRBV11-2
CASSYQGPRYEKLFF medium-sized TRBJ1-4 TRBV6-5
CASSFTGADEKLFF - TRBJ1-4 TRBV12-3/TRBV12-4
CASSDNAGKADTQYF - TRBJ2-3 TRBV6-4
CASSLAGSDTEAFF - TRBJ1-1 TRBV5-1
CASQWGGTDTEAFF - TRBJ1-1 TRBV5-4
CAIRTSGSSYNEQFF - TRBJ2-1 TRBV10-3
CASSAATAFGNTIYF - TRBJ1-3 TRBV19
CAISDFGREEETQYF - TRBJ2-5 TRBV10-3
CASSLGTSEVQFF - TRBJ2-1 TRBV11-1
CASSLGPQASSYNEQFF medium-sized TRBJ2-1 TRBV5-5
CASSPGLSTGELFF medium-sized TRBJ2-2 TRBV5-1
CASSLGTDYEQYF - TRBJ2-7 TRBV12-3/TRBV12-4
CASSGRSGLSGANVLTF - TRBJ2-6 TRBV9
CASSLPDHDKCTDTQYF - TRBJ2-3 TRBV7-3
CASSPNDRGTDTQYF - TRBJ2-3 TRBV5-1
CASSPGTVYEQYF - TRBJ2-7 TRBV12-3/TRBV12-4
CASSIGPPGHHTEAFF medium-sized TRBJ1-1 TRBV19
CASSHHRDLVAQYF medium-sized TRBJ2-5 TRBV27
CAAGVQGISTDTQYF - TRBJ2-3 TRBV6-5
CASTSLNGYTF medium-sized TRBJ1-2 TRBV19
CASSYSGQGEGYTF medium-sized TRBJ1-2 TRBV6-5
CASSFLTHEQYF - TRBJ2-7 TRBV12-3/TRBV12-4
CATSSTGSPSYNSPLHF medium-sized TRBJ1-6 TRBV15
CASSEGQVSADTQYF - TRBJ2-3 TRBV5-1
CASSLGTLRTDTQYF medium-sized TRBJ2-3 TRBV5-6
CASSSPTGVDGYTF - TRBJ1-2 TRBV27
CASSPQGTPYQPQHF - TRBJ1-5 TRBV6-5
CASSLSLAGSYYEQYF hyperexpanded TRBJ2-7 TRBV5-4
CASSESRIRRGYTF - TRBJ1-2 TRBV10-2
CASSPQGQQFF - TRBJ2-1 TRBV6-2/TRBV6-3
CATSGGRQNSYEQYF - TRBJ2-7 TRBV6-1
CASSLKGGATEKLFF - TRBJ1-4 TRBV5-4
CATSDTGSATGELFF - TRBJ2-2 TRBV24-1
CAWRSDYNEQFF medium-sized TRBJ2-1 TRBV30
CSARTGNGYTF medium-sized TRBJ1-2 TRBV29-1
CASTQEPDRVPPSRHNEQFF medium-sized TRBJ2-1 TRBV6-5
CASRLSISYNEQFF medium-sized TRBJ2-1 TRBV27